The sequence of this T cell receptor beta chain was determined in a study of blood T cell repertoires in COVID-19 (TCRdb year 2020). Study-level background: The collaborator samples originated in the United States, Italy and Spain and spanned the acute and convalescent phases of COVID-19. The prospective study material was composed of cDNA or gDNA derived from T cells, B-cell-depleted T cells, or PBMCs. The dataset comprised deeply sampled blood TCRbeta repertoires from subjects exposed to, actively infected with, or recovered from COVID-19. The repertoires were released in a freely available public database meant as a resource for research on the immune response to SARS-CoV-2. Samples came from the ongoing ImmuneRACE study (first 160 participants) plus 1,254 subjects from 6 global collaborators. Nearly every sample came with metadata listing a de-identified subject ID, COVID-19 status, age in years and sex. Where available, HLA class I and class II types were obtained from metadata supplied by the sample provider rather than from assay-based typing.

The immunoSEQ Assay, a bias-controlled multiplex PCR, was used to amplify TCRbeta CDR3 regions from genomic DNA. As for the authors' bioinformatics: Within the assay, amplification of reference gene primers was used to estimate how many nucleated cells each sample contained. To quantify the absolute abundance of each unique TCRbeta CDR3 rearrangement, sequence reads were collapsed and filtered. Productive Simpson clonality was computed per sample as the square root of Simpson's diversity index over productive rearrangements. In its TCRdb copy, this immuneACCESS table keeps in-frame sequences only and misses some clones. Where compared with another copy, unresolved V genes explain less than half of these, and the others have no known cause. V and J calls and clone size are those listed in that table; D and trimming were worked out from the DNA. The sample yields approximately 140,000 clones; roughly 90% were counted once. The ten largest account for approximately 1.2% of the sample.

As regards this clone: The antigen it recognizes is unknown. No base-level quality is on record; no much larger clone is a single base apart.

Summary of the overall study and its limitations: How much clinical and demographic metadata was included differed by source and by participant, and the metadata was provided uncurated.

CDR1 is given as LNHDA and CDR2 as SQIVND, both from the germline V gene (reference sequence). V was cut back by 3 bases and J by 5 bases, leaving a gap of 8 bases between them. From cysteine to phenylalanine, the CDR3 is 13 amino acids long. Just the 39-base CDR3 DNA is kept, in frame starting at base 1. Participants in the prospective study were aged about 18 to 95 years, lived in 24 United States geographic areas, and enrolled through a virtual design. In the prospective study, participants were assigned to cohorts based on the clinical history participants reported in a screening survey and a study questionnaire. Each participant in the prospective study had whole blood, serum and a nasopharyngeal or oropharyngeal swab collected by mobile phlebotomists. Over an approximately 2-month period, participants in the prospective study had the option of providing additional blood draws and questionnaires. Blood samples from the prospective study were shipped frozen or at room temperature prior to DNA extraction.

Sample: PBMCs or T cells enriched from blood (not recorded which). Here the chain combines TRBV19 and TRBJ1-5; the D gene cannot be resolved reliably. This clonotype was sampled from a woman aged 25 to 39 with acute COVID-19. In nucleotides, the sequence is TGTGCCAGTAGTATTACGGACTATCAGCCCCAGCATTTT. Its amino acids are CASSITDYQPQHF.